Given below is one T cell receptor beta chain in context. The target antigen is unknown. Trimming left V 0 bases short and J 4 bases short, with 12 bases between. The CDR3 consists of 15 residues. Germline values: CDR1 MGHRA, CDR2 YSYEKL. The data derive from a study of T-cell memory formation after mild COVID-19. Study details: In these data, TCR clusters were largely donor specific. The study's findings and limits: The study detected some responding clones in pre-infection memory, suggesting cross-reactive memory joined. Balance between CD4 and CD8 was seen in clones contracting day 15 to 85, and a CD4+ lean was seen in later expanders.

TCRdb fed the 5' RACE reads into MiXCR, producing one record per CDR3 protein. The table shows roughly 580,000 distinct CDR3 sequences, with around 17% occurring only once. Specimen: PBMCs or a T cell subset sorted from them (not recorded which). The rearrangement joins TRBV4-1 to TRBJ1-1; D call uncertain. The sequence was collected from an adult woman who had mild COVID-19 (a few samples of this study predate the infection). Cell type and time point are not known. The CDR3 region is CASSQDGEGLTEAFF. CDR3 DNA: TGCGCCAGCAGCCAAGATGGCGAGGGCCTCACTGAAGCTTTCTTT.